These 2 T cell receptor beta chains were sequenced from one sample in a study of blood T cell repertoires in COVID-19. Assay: immunoSEQ multiplex PCR; the TCRdb copy retains only in-frame clones and omits some. The profile shows fewer than 450,000 clones, approximately 89% of them singletons. Sequencing used peripheral blood. The receptor set was obtained from a woman aged 18-29 years who had recovered from COVID-19.

This clone occurred a few times. The chain has TRBV5-4 and TRBJ1-6; D not resolved. Germline assignment: CDR1 SGHNT and CDR2 YYREEE (reference sequence). The V and J ends lost 0 bases and 0 bases respectively, with 10 bases between them. CDR3 size: 17 residues. CDR3 region: CASSLASGSSYNSPLHF. CDR3 coding DNA: TGTGCCAGCAGCTTGGCCAGCGGGAGCTCCTATAATTCACCCCTCCACTTT.

The CDR3 nucleotides read TGTGCCAGCAGTGAGACAGGGACCCGCAACACCGGGGAGCTGTTTTTT. The encoded protein is CASSETGTRNTGELFF. The chain couples TRBV25-1 to TRBJ2-2; 7 bases fit TRBD1. V lost 3 bases, J lost 2 bases, and 6 bases stayed unmatched. The CDR3 contains 16 residues. Germline V gene lookup returns CDR1 MGHDK and CDR2 SYGVNS.